Following are 32 T cell receptor beta chains from one sample sequenced in a study of blood T cell repertoires in COVID-19. Clones were sequenced by immunoSEQ multiplex PCR, and TCRdb holds only the in-frame ones, with some missing. The table records 140,000 to 150,000 clones, approximately 87% of them present only once. Input material: PBMCs or T cells enriched from blood (not recorded which). Receptors originate from a woman aged 25 to 39 with acute COVID-19.

The chain links TRBV6-4 to TRBJ2-1; TRBD2 matches 10 bases. Germline V gene lookup returns CDR1 MRHNA and CDR2 SNTAGT. The CDR3 has 16 residues. V shed 6 bases, J shed 3 bases, and the junction held 8 bases outside the gene matches. DNA of the CDR3: TGTGCCAGCAGCGATACCGGGACTAGCGACTACAATGAGCAGTTCTTC. Translation: CASSDTGTSDYNEQFF.

The chain has TRBV21-1 and TRBJ2-4; the D call of TRBD1 is as the table states it, not checked on the DNA. TRBV21-1 is a pseudogene segment. The CDR3 has 15 residues. The CDR3, as DNA: TGTGCCAGCAGCAGCCGACAGATAGCCAAAAACATTCAGTACTTC. This gives the protein CASSSRQIAKNIQYF.

The genes are TRBV2 and TRBJ1-2, with D perhaps TRBD1 (5 bases). The CDR3 consists of 15 residues. V dropped 2 bases and J dropped 1 base, with 11 bases sitting between them. Germline V gene data show CDR1 as SNHLY and CDR2 as FYNNEI. The CDR3 reads CASSETSGINYGYTF. The CDR3 region has the DNA TGTGCCAGCAGTGAAACCTCAGGGATTAACTATGGCTACACCTTC.

This clone was seen only once. This chain joins TRBV25-1 and TRBJ1-1, with 11 bases aligning to TRBD1. The CDR3 consists of 15 residues. The germline V gene encodes CDR1 MGHDK and CDR2 SYGVNS. Trimming at V came to 3 bases and at J to 4 bases, leaving 4 bases not matched to a gene. In DNA, the CDR3 is TGTGCCAGCAGTGATGTCGGGACAGGGGGCACTGAAGCTTTCTTT. This sequence encodes CASSDVGTGGTEAFF.

The CDR3 sequence: CASSLGPGQNNYGYTF. CDR3 DNA: TGTGCCAGCAGCTTGGGACCGGGACAGAATAACTATGGCTACACCTTC. The chain links TRBV28 to TRBJ1-2; 7 bases agree with TRBD1. CDR1 and CDR2 from the germline V gene are MDHEN and SYDVKM. The V and J ends lost 6 bases and 1 base, in that order; junction bases with no gene match: 11. The CDR3 extends over 16 amino acids.

A note on this clone: At one end the junction does not follow the germline gene, possibly because of a read error. The CDR3 DNA is TGTGCCAGCAGTCTATCGCGCATCACTGAAGCTTTCTTT. Its protein is CASSLSRITEAFF. The V gene is TRBV27, the J gene TRBJ1-1; D is unclear. The CDR3 spans 13 residues. Germline V gene sequence: CDR1 MNHEY, CDR2 SMNVEV (reference sequence).

By share, this clone counts as medium-sized. The V and J genes are TRBV28 and TRBJ2-1, with 7 nucleotides matching TRBD1. CDR1 and CDR2 from the germline V gene are MDHEN and SYDVKM. The CDR3 spans 15 residues. Trimming at V came to 7 bases and at J to 6 bases, leaving 12 bases not matched to a gene. The CDR3: CASTAGQGDANEQFF. The CDR3 nucleotides read TGTGCCAGCACCGCCGGCCAGGGGGATGCCAATGAGCAGTTCTTC.

The chain carries TRBV28 and TRBJ1-1; no definite D call. CDR3 size: 16 residues. Trimming shortened V by 5 bases and J by 4 bases, and 20 bases separated the two germline ends. Germline values: CDR1 MDHEN, CDR2 SYDVKM. The CDR3 loop is CASSILRGWGSTEAFF. In nucleotides, the CDR3 is TGTGCCAGCAGTATCCTCCGGGGATGGGGAAGCACTGAAGCTTTCTTT.

The chain uses TRBV28 and TRBJ2-7, with TRBD2 identical over 8 bases. With 2 bases clipped from V and 5 bases from J, the junction kept 8 bases outside the gene matches. The CDR3 has 15 amino acids. CDR1 is MDHEN, CDR2 SYDVKM, per germline. The CDR3 DNA is TGTGCCAGCAGTTTAAATCCCGGGAGGGCCGACGAGCAGTACTTC. The encoded protein is CASSLNPGRADEQYF. The variable domain in full, with the rest retrieved from reference TRBV28 and TRBJ2-7, is DVKVTQSSRYLVKRTGEKVFLECVQDMDHENMFWYRQDPGLGLRLIYFSYDVKMKEKGDIPEGYSVSREKKERFSLILESASTNQTSMYLCASSLNPGRADEQYFGPGTRLTVT.

The rearrangement joins TRBV24-1 to TRBJ1-5; D unclear. V shed 6 bases and J shed 0 bases, with 11 bases lying between them. Germline CDR1 and CDR2: KGHDR and SFDVKD. CDR3 size: 15 residues. The CDR3 is CATSPGDYSNQPQHF. In nucleotides, the CDR3 is TGTGCCACCAGTCCCGGGGATTATAGCAATCAGCCCCAGCATTTT.

The chain couples TRBV24-1 to TRBJ1-1; TRBD1 matches at 7 bases. V gave up 4 bases and J gave up 8 bases; unmatched junction bases: 6. Germline CDR1 KGHDR, CDR2 SFDVKD. The CDR3 has 13 residues. Here the CDR3 reads CATSETGIGEAFF. As DNA, the CDR3 is TGTGCCACCAGTGAGACAGGGATCGGCGAAGCTTTCTTT.

V is TRBV6-1 and J is TRBJ2-7, with D hard to call. Germline V gene data show CDR1 as MNHNS and CDR2 as SASEGT. The CDR3 totals 14 residues. Trimming stripped 2 bases from V and 5 bases from J, with 13 bases between. DNA for the CDR3: TGTGCCAGCAGTGAACTGGGTGACAACCACGAGCAGTACTTC. This gives the protein CASSELGDNHEQYF.

CDR3 amino acids: CASSSTLAGYLNEQFF. The CDR3 bases are TGTGCCAGCAGTTCCACACTAGCGGGATACTTGAATGAGCAGTTCTTC. This chain joins TRBV28 and TRBJ2-1; 10 nucleotides line up with TRBD2. This CDR3 has 16 amino acids. Germline values: CDR1 MDHEN, CDR2 SYDVKM. Trimming took 4 bases from V and 7 from J; bases not matched to a gene: 10. Full variable domain (rest looked up from reference TRBV28 and TRBJ2-1): DVKVTQSSRYLVKRTGEKVFLECVQDMDHENMFWYRQDPGLGLRLIYFSYDVKMKEKGDIPEGYSVSREKKERFSLILESASTNQTSMYLCASSSTLAGYLNEQFFGPGTRLTVL.

This rearrangement joins TRBV25-1 to TRBJ1-6; no clear D gene. The V and J ends lost 1 base and 7 bases respectively, with 5 bases between them. CDR1 is MGHDK, CDR2 SYGVNS, per germline. The CDR3 sequence is 13 residues long. This CDR3 reads CASSESGNSPLHF. The CDR3 DNA reads TGTGCCAGCAGTGAATCGGGGAATTCACCCCTCCACTTT.

The V gene is TRBV9, the J gene TRBJ2-7; TRBD1 matches at 10 bases. V dropped 3 bases and J dropped 1; count of bases not matched to a gene: 1. The CDR3 is 14 amino acids. Germline CDR1 reads SGDLS; CDR2 reads YYNGEE. The CDR3 sequence is CASSADRGSYEQYF. CDR3 in DNA: TGTGCCAGCAGCGCGGACAGGGGGTCCTACGAGCAGTACTTC.

This clone came up once. The chain combines TRBV5-1 with TRBJ1-3; D is possibly TRBD1 (5 bases). CDR3 length: 16 amino acids. Per germline, CDR1 SGHRS and CDR2 YFSETQ. With 8 bases removed from V and 0 bases from J, the gap between germline ends came to 18 bases. The CDR3 DNA sequence: TGCGCCAGTTCTCGGGACTTCCACAGCTCTGGAAACACCATATATTTT. Translation gives CASSRDFHSSGNTIYF.

The chain has TRBV6-5 and TRBJ2-2, with D perhaps matching TRBD2 (5 bases). V was pared by 10 bases and J by 2 bases, with 11 bases between. The germline V gene encodes CDR1 MNHEY and CDR2 SVGAGI. The CDR3 consists of 13 residues. As DNA, the CDR3 is TGTGCCACCTCGCGGGTCAACACCGGGGAGCTGTTTTTT. Encoded protein: CATSRVNTGELFF.

The gene calls are TRBV29-1 and TRBJ2-1, with 8 bases fitting TRBD2. Germline CDR1 reads SQVTM; CDR2 reads ANQGSEA. The CDR3 is 15 amino acids. Trimming took 6 bases from V and 2 from J; bases not matched to a gene: 9. CDR3 amino acids: CSVASGSFPYNEQFF. The CDR3 nucleotides are TGCAGCGTCGCAAGCGGGAGCTTTCCCTACAATGAGCAGTTCTTC.

The rearrangement uses TRBV30 and TRBJ2-1; TRBD2 matches at 8 bases. With 5 bases clipped from V and 2 bases from J, the junction kept 11 bases outside the gene matches. The CDR3 has 16 amino acids. Germline V gives CDR1 GTSNPN, CDR2 SVGIG (reference sequence). CDR3: CAWGSRLSGAYNEQFF. CDR3 coding DNA: TGTGCCTGGGGGTCCCGACTTAGCGGGGCCTACAATGAGCAGTTCTTC.

The chain has TRBV4-1 and TRBJ2-1; tentative D call: TRBD2 (5 bases). CDR1 is MGHRA and CDR2 is YSYEKL in the germline V gene. V lost 0 bases, J lost 9 bases, and 9 bases lay in between. This CDR3 is 13 amino acids long. The CDR3 spells CASSQDRRREQFF. CDR3 in DNA: TGCGCCAGCAGCCAAGATCGGAGGCGTGAGCAGTTCTTC.

This rearrangement joins TRBV28 to TRBJ2-5, with 9 bases lining up with TRBD2. CDR3 length: 16 residues. CDR1 is MDHEN and CDR2 is SYDVKM in the germline V gene. Unmatched junction bases numbered 7, after V lost 1 base and J lost 4 bases. The CDR3 DNA reads TGTGCCAGCAGTTTATTCCGCGGGAGGGCTAGAGAGACCCAGTACTTC. This codes for CASSLFRGRARETQYF.

The chain links TRBV19 to TRBJ1-1; 8 positions match TRBD1. CDR3 length: 13 amino acids. Unmatched junction bases numbered 6, after V lost 6 bases and J lost 6 bases. Germline V gene data show CDR1 as LNHDA and CDR2 as SQIVND (reference sequence). CDR3: CASRTGAVAEAFF. CDR3 nucleotide sequence: TGTGCCAGTAGGACAGGGGCGGTGGCTGAAGCTTTCTTT.

The genes are TRBV4-3 and TRBJ2-5, with a weak D call TRBD1 (7 bases). The CDR3 is 15 residues long. V lost 3 bases and J lost 5, with 16 bases in between. Germline loops: CDR1 LGHNA, CDR2 YSLEER. The CDR3 protein is CASSQDYRGGETQYF. Written as DNA, the CDR3 is TGCGCCAGCAGCCAGGACTACAGGGGCGGCGAGACCCAGTACTTC.

The chain joins TRBV29-1 to TRBJ1-2, with unresolved D. Per germline, CDR1 SQVTM and CDR2 ANQGSEA. Trimming removed 3 bases at V and 2 bases at J, with 10 bases between. The CDR3 loop spans 13 amino acids. CDR3 amino acids: CSVDSASNYGYTF. The DNA for the CDR3 is TGCAGCGTTGACAGCGCTTCAAACTATGGCTACACCTTC.

The chain employs TRBV2 and TRBJ2-7, with 9 bases matching TRBD1. This CDR3 is 12 amino acids long. The germline V gene encodes CDR1 SNHLY and CDR2 FYNNEI. V trimming: 9 bases; J trimming: 4 bases; junction bases outside the gene matches: 4. The CDR3 spells CASGQGRYEQYF. The CDR3 nucleotides are TGTGCCAGTGGACAGGGGAGATACGAGCAGTACTTC.

V is TRBV27 and J is TRBJ1-5; TRBD1 matches at 7 bases. The germline CDR1 and CDR2 sequences are MNHEY and SMNVEV (reference sequence). The CDR3 runs to 14 residues. Trimming took 4 bases from V and 9 from J; bases not matched to a gene: 9. The CDR3 region has the DNA TGTGCCAGCAGTTCACAGGGGCCCGCGGGGCCCCAGCATTTT. This encodes CASSSQGPAGPQHF.

CDR3: CASSEGVAGSYEQFF. CDR3 coding DNA: TGTGCCAGCAGTGAAGGGGTAGCGGGAAGCTATGAGCAGTTCTTC. The chain uses TRBV6-1 and TRBJ2-1; the match to TRBD2 covers 8 bases. Germline loops: CDR1 MNHNS, CDR2 SASEGT. The CDR3 has 15 amino acids. The V segment lost 1 base and the J segment 8 bases; nucleotides outside the gene matches: 7.

The rearrangement joins TRBV2 to TRBJ2-6; unclear D gene. CDR3 length equals 14 residues. Trimming took 6 bases from V and 0 from J, leaving 6 bases between them. Looked up from germline, CDR1 is SNHLY and CDR2 is FYNNEI. This CDR3 reads CASRAVSGANVLTF. CDR3 nucleotide sequence: TGTGCCAGCAGGGCCGTCTCTGGGGCCAACGTCCTGACTTTC.

The chain recombines TRBV9 with TRBJ2-5; TRBD2 agrees at 7 bases. This CDR3 has 13 amino acids. Per germline, CDR1 SGDLS and CDR2 YYNGEE. Losses at the gene ends were 10 bases for V and 4 bases for J; bases not matched to a gene: 10. CDR3 nucleotide sequence: TGTGCCCGCGGCCTGGGGGGGGGAGAGACCCAGTACTTC. It yields the protein CARGLGGGETQYF.

This clone showed up just a few times. The J gene is TRBJ2-7, the V gene TRBV10-3; weak D call: TRBD2 (6 bases). The germline gives CDR1 ENHRY, CDR2 SYGVKD. The CDR3 runs 15 residues. V lost 3 bases, J lost 3 bases, and 15 bases lay in between. The CDR3 region has the DNA TGTGCCATCAGTGACGGAGGGGCAGGGCTCTACGAGCAGTACTTC. Translating it yields CAISDGGAGLYEQYF.

This chain uses TRBV2 with TRBJ1-2; no firm D call. Germline V CDR1 and CDR2: SNHLY, FYNNEI. The V end lost 11 bases, the J end lost 8 bases, and 15 bases lay between the germline ends. CDR3 size: 11 residues. CDR3 sequence reads: CAADKFGGYTF. DNA for the CDR3: TGTGCCGCCGACAAGTTTGGGGGCTACACCTTC.

The gene calls are TRBV3-1 (or the pseudogene TRBV3-2) and TRBJ2-7, with 9 bases lining up with TRBD2. V was clipped by 0 bases and J by 1 base; unmatched bases: 13. The CDR3 spans 19 residues. Looked up from germline, CDR1 is LGHDT and CDR2 is YNNKEL (reference sequence). The CDR3 nucleotides read TGTGCCAGCAGCCAAGAAGGCAGGGGTAGCGGGAGTTGGTCCTACGAGCAGTACTTC. This translates into CASSQEGRGSGSWSYEQYF.